This TCR beta chain was sequenced for a study of blood T cell repertoires in COVID-19. Overall study context: Acute and convalescent COVID-19 specimens originated in the United States, Italy and Spain.

Authors' methods: Reference gene primer amplification gave nucleated cell count estimates. This table comes from immunoSEQ multiplex PCR, and its TCRdb copy is limited to in-frame clones, with some not included. Clonal size and the V and J genes are those of that table, whereas D and trimming came from the DNA. The top ten hold about an eighth of the sample, which has about 130,000 clones, around nine tenths seen once. From germline, CDR1 is LGHDT and CDR2 YNNKEL (reference sequence). Trimming shortened V by 4 bases and J by 1 base, and 13 bases separated the two germline ends. The CDR3 covers 15 residues. It was during active infection that Seattle patients were enrolled and then longitudinally followed.

Input material: peripheral blood. This receptor was identified in a woman aged 70 to 79 with COVID-19, enrolled during active disease. This rearrangement joins TRBV3-1 (or the pseudogene TRBV3-2) to TRBJ1-2, with a tentative D call TRBD1 (5 bases). The CDR3 loop is CASSRYVQGNYGYTF. CDR3 DNA: TGTGCCAGCAGCCGATATGTCCAGGGTAACTATGGCTACACCTTC.